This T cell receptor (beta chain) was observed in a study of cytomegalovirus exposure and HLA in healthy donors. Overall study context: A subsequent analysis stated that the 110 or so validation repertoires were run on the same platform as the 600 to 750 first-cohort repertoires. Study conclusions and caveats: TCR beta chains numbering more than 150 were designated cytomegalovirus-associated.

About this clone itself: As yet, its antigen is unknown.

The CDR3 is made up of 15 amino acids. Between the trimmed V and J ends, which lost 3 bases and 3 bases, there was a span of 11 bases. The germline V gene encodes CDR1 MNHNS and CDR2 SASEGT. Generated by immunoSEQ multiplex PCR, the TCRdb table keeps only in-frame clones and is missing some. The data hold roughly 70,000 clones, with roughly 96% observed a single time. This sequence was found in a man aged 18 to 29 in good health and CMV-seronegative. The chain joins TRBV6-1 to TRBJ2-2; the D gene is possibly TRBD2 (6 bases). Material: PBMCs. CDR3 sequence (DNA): TGTGCCAGCAGTGAGGGGGGAAGAGACACCGGGGAGCTGTTTTTT. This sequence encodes CASSEGGRDTGELFF.